This T cell receptor beta chain derives from a study of blood T cell repertoires in COVID-19. TCRdb's table, derived via immunoSEQ multiplex PCR, lists solely in-frame clones and lacks some. The data show around 50,000 clones, with about 84% seen just once and 2.1% held by the top ten. There are 14 residues in the CDR3. V shed 5 bases and J 5 bases; nucleotides not matched to a gene: 8. The V gene's germline CDR1 is SEHNR and CDR2 FQNEAQ (reference sequence). The source is a woman aged 55-75 years with acute or convalescent COVID-19. The sequencing input was peripheral blood. The rearrangement uses TRBV7-9 and TRBJ2-7, with 8 bases fitting TRBD1. The CDR3 DNA is TGTGCCAGCAGCCTGAGACAGGGGATTCACGAGCAGTACTTC. It encodes CASSLRQGIHEQYF.